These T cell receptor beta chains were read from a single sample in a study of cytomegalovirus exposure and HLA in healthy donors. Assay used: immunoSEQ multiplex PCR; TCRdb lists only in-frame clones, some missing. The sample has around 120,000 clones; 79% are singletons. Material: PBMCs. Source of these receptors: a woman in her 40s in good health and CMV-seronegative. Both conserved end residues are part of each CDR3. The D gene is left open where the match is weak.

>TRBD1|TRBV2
CASSEGWPGQGFYEQYF
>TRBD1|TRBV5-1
CASSSPGQGTDTQYF
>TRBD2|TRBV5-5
CASSLGGRANEQFF
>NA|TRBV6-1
CASSEEHDQHF
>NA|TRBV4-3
CASSQDGGTGANVLTF
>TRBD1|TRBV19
CASSSRTGGLGEQYF
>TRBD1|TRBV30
CAYSGGQAYGYTF
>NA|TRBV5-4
CASSWGRIPQETQYF
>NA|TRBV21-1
CASSRLAGGRWDGELFF
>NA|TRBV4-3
CASSPLQGRDTEAFF
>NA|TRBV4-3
CASSQEVKGVYNEQFF
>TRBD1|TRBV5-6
CASSPSDRADTDTQYF
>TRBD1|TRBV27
CASSLRGRGTGELFF
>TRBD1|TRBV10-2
CASSRGPMNTEAFF
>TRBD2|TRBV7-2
CASSLESAGGRNEQFF
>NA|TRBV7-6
CASSLALREKLFF
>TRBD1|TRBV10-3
CAISPTGGGDYGYTF
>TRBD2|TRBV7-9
CASSYQPGLAGGQNEQLF
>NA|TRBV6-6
CASSSPSSGTYEQYF
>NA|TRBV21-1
CASSGLAGKLMPSSYNEQFF
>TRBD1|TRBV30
CAWDRERTEAFF
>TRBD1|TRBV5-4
CASSSEGQGVHEQYF
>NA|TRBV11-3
CASSSGVATDTQYF
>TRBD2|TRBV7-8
CASSLVTSGTDTQYF
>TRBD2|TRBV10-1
CASNPGLAGGMNTGELFF
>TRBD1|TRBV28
CASTSPGTGNNEQFF
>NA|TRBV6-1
CASTPGQSYEQYF
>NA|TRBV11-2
CASVKPGAKNIQYF
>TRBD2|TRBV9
CASSPRAGEYNEQFF
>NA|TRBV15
CATSRLSATGALRGYTF
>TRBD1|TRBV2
CASRPGTGGTDTQYF
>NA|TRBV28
CASSLRDFQETQYF
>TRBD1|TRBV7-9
CASRADRGLESYEQYF
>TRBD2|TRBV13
CASSLGLAGGQETQYF
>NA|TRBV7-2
CASSSVSGNEQFF
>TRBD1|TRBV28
CASSFGTGASYEQYF
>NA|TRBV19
CASSSNRGTDTQYF
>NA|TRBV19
CASSIGLNNEQFF
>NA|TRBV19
CASSIADTSNQPQHF
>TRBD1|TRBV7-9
CASSRDSLAGYTF
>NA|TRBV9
CASSVGGENEKLFF
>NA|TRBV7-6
CASSLEVAGFGANVLTF
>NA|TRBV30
CAWSVHRAEQYF
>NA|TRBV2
CASSEGPDTQYF
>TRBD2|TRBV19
CASSTSGERYNEQFF